One T cell receptor (beta chain) is described in this entry. The target antigen is unknown. Treatment defined: AdE1-LMPpoly-expanded autologous EBV-specific T-cell therapy followed by anti-PD-1 nivolumab. TCRdb keeps only in-frame clones here, not all; method: immunoSEQ multiplex PCR. The sample includes approximately 25,000 clones, approximately 87% seen only once; the top ten take over 25%. The data derive from a study of EBV T-cell therapy then PD-1 blockade in nasopharyngeal carcinoma. Germline CDR1 reads LGHNA; CDR2 reads YSLEER. This CDR3 contains 15 residues. V gave up 0 bases and J gave up 0 bases, with 8 bases separating them.

The chain combines TRBV4-3 with TRBJ1-1; D perhaps matches TRBD1 (5 bases). This specimen was CD8+ T cells from blood, taken between days 50 and 65 from a patient whose treatment included autologous EBV-specific T cells and nivolumab. The receptor was derived from a man aged 40-55 years with nasopharyngeal carcinoma. The CDR3 loop reads CASSQDRDLNTEAFF. CDR3 in DNA: TGCGCCAGCAGCCAAGACAGGGACTTGAACACTGAAGCTTTCTTT.